A single T cell receptor beta chain is shown here with its context. This clone has a single count. Its antigen specificity is not known. Base-call qualities are not available, and no considerably larger clone is one nucleotide away. One collaborating source in Seattle enrolled patients while the patients were actively infected and followed the patients over time throughout the course of disease. Each collaborating institution followed its own protocols to collect whole blood in K2EDTA tubes. For TCRbeta analysis, collaborators shipped samples in one of three forms: frozen whole blood, isolated PBMCs, or DNA extracted from either of those sample types. The immunoSEQ Assay, a bias-controlled multiplex PCR, was used to amplify TCRbeta CDR3 regions from genomic DNA. The original methods were these. The number of nucleated cells in each sample was estimated by amplification of reference gene primers within the assay. Sequence reads were collapsed and filtered to measure the absolute abundance of every unique TCRbeta CDR3 rearrangement. For each sample, productive Simpson clonality was calculated by taking the square root of Simpson's diversity index across productive rearrangements. This immuneACCESS table, as held by TCRdb, lists in-frame sequences with V and J called but not all clones. Of the missing ones, under half trace to an unresolved V gene in checked studies; the others have no known cause. That table furnishes V, J and clone size, whereas the DNA furnished D and trimming. The sample table holds over 200,000 clones, of which more than 90% were seen once. The ten largest clones represent under 3% of the sample.

The entry originates in a study of blood T cell repertoires in COVID-19 (dated by TCRdb to 2020 to 2022). For the study in its entirety: Collaborator samples came from the United States, Italy and Spain and covered acute and convalescent phases of COVID-19. The prospective study material was composed of cDNA or gDNA derived from T cells, B-cell-depleted T cells, or PBMCs. Deeply sampled blood TCRbeta repertoires from subjects exposed to, actively infected with, or recovered from COVID-19 were included in the dataset. The repertoires were released in a freely available public database intended as a resource for research on the immune response to SARS-CoV-2. Samples were obtained from the ongoing ImmuneRACE study (first 160 participants) and from some 1,300 subjects provided by 6 global collaborators. A de-identified subject ID, COVID-19 status, age in years and sex were almost always included in the sample metadata. Where available, HLA class I and class II types were obtained from metadata supplied by the sample provider rather than from assay-based typing.

There are 19 amino acids in the CDR3, from cysteine to phenylalanine inclusive. The CDR3 DNA has 57 bases and is translated from base 1. CDR1 and CDR2 (SGHTA, FQGNSA) derive from the germline V gene. V is pruned by 7 bases and J by 2 bases, leaving 16 bases of the junction without a gene match. The paper as a whole reports these results and caveats: The quantity of clinical and demographic metadata differed by source and by participant and was supplied without curation.

The sequencing input was peripheral blood. This TCR came from a person aged 18 to 29 with COVID-19, enrolled during active disease. This chain joins TRBV7-2 to TRBJ2-7; the central 14 bases match TRBD2. The DNA sequence is TGTGCCAGCATCCCCAAGAGGGGGCGGACTAGCGGGAGGCCCTACGAGCAGTACTTC. This sequence encodes CASIPKRGRTSGRPYEQYF.